This T cell receptor beta chain was sequenced in a study of shared clonotypes between healthy human individuals. Sequencing used immunoSEQ multiplex PCR; TCRdb keeps in-frame clones, though not all of them. The sample has approximately 530,000 clones, 90% to 97% seen once; the top ten hold around 0.066%. The CDR3 has 14 amino acids. The ends were cut back, 9 bases at V and 3 bases at J, with 15 bases in the middle. The germline V gene encodes CDR1 SGHRS and CDR2 YFSETQ. The chain links TRBV5-1 to TRBJ2-2, with D possibly called TRBD1 or TRBD2 (5 bases each). This TCR was recovered from a woman in her twenties or thirties in good health. The sequencing input was naive CD4+ T cells sorted from blood. Subset meaning: CD45RA+ positively selected. The CDR3 is CATRRDLYTGELFF. The CDR3 bases are TGCGCCACCCGCCGGGACCTATACACCGGGGAGCTGTTTTTT.